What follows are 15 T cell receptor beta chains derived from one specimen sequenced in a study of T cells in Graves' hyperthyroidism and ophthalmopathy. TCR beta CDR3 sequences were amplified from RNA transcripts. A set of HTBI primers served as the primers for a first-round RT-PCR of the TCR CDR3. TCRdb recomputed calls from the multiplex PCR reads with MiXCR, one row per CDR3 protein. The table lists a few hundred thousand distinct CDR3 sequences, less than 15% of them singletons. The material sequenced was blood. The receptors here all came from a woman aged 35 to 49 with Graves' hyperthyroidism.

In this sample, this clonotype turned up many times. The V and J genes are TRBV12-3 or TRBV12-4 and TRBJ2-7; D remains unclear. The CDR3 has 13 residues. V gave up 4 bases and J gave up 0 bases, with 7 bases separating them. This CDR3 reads CASSWSSSYEQYF. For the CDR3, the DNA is TGTGCCAGCAGTTGGTCCTCCTCCTACGAGCAGTACTTC.

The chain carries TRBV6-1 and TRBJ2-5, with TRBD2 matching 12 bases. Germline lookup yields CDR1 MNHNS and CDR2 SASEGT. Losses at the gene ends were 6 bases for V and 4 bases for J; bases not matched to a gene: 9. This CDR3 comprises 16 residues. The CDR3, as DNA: TGTGCCAGCAGAGCGACTAGCGGGAGAATCGGAGAGACCCAGTACTTC. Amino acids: CASRATSGRIGETQYF.

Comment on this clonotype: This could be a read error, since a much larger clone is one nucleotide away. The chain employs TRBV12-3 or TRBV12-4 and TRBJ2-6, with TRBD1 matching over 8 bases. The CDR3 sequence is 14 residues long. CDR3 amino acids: CAGSRGPGSWVLTF. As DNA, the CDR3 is TGTGCCGGCAGCAGGGGGCCGGGATCCTGGGTCCTGACTTTC.

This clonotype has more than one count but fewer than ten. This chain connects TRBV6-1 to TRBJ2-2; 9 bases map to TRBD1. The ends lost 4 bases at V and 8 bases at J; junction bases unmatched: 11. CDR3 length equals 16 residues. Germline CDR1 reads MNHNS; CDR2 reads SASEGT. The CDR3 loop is CASSADRDRARGELFF. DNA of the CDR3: TGTGCCAGCAGTGCGGACCGGGACAGGGCTAGGGGGGAGCTGTTTTTT.

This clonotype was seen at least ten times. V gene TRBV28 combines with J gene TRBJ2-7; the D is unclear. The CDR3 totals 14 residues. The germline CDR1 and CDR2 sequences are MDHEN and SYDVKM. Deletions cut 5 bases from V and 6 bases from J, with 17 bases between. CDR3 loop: CASSKLDSSREQYF. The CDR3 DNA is TGTGCCAGCAGTAAATTGGATAGTTCTCGCGAGCAGTACTTC.

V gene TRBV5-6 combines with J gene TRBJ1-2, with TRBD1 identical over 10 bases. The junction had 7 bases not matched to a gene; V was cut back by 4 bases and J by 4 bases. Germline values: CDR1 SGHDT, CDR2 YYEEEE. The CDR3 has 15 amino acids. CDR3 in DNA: TGTGCCAGCAGCCCCGGACGGACAGGGGGCTATGGCTACACCTTC. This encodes CASSPGRTGGYGYTF.

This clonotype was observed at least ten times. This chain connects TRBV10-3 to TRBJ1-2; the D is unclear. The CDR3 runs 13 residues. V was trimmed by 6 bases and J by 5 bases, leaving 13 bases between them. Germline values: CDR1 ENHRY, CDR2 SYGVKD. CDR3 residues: CAISAPNEYGYTF. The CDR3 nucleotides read TGTGCCATCAGCGCACCTAATGAGTATGGCTACACCTTC.

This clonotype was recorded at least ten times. In nucleotides, the CDR3 is TGCAGTGCTAGAGCCAGGCTTGAGTACAATCAGCCCCAGCATTTT. Translation: CSARARLEYNQPQHF. This rearrangement joins TRBV20-1 to TRBJ1-5; D unclear. V lost 1 base, J lost 3 bases, and 13 bases lay in between. The V gene's germline CDR1 is DFQATT and CDR2 SNEGSKA (reference sequence). The CDR3 is 15 residues long.

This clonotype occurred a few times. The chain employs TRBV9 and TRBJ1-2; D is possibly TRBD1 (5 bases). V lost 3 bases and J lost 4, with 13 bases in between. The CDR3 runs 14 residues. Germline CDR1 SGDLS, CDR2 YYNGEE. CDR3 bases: TGTGCCAGCAGCGCCGCCGGGACGGGCTATGGCTACACCTTC. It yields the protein CASSAAGTGYGYTF.

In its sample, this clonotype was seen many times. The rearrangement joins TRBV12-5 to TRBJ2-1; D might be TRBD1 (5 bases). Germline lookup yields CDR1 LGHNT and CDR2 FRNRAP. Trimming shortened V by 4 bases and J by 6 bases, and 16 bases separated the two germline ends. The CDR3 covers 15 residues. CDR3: CASGSPGGARNEQFF. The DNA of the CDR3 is TGTGCTAGTGGTTCTCCTGGTGGGGCGCGCAATGAGCAGTTCTTC.

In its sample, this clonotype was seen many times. The DNA of the CDR3 is TGTGCCAGCAGTTTACACAGCGTGAAAGGCTACACCTTC. Its protein product is CASSLHSVKGYTF. The chain recombines TRBV28 with TRBJ1-2; no clear D. This CDR3 has 13 amino acids. Germline V gives CDR1 MDHEN, CDR2 SYDVKM. The ends were cut back, 2 bases at V and 8 bases at J, with 12 bases in the middle.

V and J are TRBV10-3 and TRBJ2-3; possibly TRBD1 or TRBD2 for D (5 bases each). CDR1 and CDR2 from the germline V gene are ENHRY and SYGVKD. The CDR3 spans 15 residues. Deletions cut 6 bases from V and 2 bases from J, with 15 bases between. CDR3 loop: CAIRLGQGDTDTQYF. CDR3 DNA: TGTGCCATCAGGTTGGGCCAGGGAGACACAGATACGCAGTATTTT.

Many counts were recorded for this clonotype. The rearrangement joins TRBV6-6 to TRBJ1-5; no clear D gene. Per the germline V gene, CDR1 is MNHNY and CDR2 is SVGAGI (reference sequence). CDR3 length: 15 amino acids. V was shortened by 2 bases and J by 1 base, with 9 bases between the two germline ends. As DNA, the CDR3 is TGTGCCAGCAGTTACGGGCCACCCAGCAATCAGCCCCAGCATTTT. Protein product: CASSYGPPSNQPQHF.

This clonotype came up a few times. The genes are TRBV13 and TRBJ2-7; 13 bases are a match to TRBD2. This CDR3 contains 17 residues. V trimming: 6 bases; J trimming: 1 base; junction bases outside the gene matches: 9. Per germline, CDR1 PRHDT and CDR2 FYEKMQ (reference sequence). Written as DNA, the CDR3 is TGTGCCAGCAGTTCCGGGACTAGCGGGGTTAGGTCCTACGAGCAGTACTTC. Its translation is CASSSGTSGVRSYEQYF.

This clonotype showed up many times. CDR3 DNA: TGTGCCAGCAGCTTGGGACTAGCGGGATACACAGATACGCAGTATTTT. Its protein is CASSLGLAGYTDTQYF. The chain combines TRBV7-9 with TRBJ2-3, with TRBD2 matching over 13 bases. There are 16 residues in the CDR3. Looked up from germline, CDR1 is SEHNR and CDR2 is FQNEAQ (reference sequence). Trimming took 3 bases from V and 2 from J; bases not matched to a gene: 2.